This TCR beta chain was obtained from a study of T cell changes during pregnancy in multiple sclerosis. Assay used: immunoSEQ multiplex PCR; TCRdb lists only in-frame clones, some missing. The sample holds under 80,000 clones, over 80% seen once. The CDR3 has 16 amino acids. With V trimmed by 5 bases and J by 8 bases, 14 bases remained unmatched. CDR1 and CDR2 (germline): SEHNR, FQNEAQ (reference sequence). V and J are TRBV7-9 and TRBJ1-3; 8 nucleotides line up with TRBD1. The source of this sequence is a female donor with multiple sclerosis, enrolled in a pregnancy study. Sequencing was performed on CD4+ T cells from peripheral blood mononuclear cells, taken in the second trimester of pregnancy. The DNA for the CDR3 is TGTGCCAGCAGCCCGGGGCCGACCCAGGGGGCCCACACCATATATTTT. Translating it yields CASSPGPTQGAHTIYF. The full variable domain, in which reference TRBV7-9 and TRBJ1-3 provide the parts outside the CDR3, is DTGVSQNPRHKITKRGQNVTFRCDPISEHNRLYWYRQTLGQGPEFLTYFQNEAQLEKSRLLSDRFSAERPKGSFSTLEIQRTEQGDSAMYLCASSPGPTQGAHTIYFGEGSWLTVV.